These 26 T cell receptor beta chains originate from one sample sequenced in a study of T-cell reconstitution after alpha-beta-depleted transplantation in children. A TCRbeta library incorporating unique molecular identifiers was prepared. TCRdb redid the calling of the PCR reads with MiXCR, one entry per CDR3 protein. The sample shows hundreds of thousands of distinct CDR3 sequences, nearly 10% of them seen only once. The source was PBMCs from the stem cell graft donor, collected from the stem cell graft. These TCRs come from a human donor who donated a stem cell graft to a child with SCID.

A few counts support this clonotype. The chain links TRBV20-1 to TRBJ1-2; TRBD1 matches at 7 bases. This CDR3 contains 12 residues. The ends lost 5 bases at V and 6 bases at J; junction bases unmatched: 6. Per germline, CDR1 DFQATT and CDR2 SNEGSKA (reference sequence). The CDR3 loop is CSAHDRENGYTF. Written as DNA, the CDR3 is TGCAGTGCTCACGACAGGGAAAATGGCTACACCTTC.

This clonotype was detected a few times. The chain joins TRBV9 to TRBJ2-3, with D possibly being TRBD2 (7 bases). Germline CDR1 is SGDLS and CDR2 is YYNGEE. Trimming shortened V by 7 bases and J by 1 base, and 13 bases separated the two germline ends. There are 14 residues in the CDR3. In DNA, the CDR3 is TGTGCCAGCGGGGGGGCCTCCCGCACAGATACGCAGTATTTT. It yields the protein CASGGASRTDTQYF.

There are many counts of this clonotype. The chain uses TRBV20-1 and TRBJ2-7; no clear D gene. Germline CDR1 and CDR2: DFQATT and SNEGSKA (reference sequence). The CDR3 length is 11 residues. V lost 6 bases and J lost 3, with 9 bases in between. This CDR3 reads CSAERGYEQYF. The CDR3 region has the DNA TGCAGTGCCGAGAGAGGCTACGAGCAGTACTTC.

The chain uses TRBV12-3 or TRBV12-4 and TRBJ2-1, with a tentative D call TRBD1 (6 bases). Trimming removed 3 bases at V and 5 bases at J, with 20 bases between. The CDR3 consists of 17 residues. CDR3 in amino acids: CASSLRGLGTGHNEQFF. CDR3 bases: TGTGCCAGCAGTTTGAGGGGGTTGGGAACAGGTCACAATGAGCAGTTCTTC.

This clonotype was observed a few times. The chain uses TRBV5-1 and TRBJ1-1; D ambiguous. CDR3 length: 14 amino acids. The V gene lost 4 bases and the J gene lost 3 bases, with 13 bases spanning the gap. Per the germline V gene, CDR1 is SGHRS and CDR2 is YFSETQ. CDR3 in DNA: TGCGCCAGCAGCCATCTCTTTAGGGACACTGAAGCTTTCTTT. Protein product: CASSHLFRDTEAFF.

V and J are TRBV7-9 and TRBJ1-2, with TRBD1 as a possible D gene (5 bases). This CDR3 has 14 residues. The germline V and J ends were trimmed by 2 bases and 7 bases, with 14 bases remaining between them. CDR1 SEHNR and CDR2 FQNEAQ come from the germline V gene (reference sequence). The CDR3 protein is CASSLMPGEAGYTF. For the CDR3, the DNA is TGTGCCAGCAGCTTAATGCCGGGGGAGGCTGGCTACACCTTC.

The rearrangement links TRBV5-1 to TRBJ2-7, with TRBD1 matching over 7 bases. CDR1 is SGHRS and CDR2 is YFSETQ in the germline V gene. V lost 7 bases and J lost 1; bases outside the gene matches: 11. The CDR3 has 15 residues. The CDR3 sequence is CASQLGTVTSYEQYF. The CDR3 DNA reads TGCGCCAGCCAGCTCGGGACAGTGACTTCCTACGAGCAGTACTTC.

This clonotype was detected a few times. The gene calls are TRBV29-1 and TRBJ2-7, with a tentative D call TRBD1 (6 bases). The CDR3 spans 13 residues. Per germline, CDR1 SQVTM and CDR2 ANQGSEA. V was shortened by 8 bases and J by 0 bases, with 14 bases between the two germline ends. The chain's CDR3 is CSMTDRSSYEQYF. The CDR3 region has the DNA TGCAGCATGACCGACAGGAGCTCCTACGAGCAGTACTTC.

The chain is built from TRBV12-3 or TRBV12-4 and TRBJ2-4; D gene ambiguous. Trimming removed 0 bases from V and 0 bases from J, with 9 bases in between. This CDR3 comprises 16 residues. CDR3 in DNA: TGTGCCAGCAGTTTAGCGGGCCGGATAGCCAAAAACATTCAGTACTTC. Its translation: CASSLAGRIAKNIQYF.

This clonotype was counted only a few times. This chain's CDR3 is CSARDLAGELAKNIQYF. CDR3 bases: TGCAGTGCTAGAGATTTAGCGGGGGAACTAGCCAAAAACATTCAGTACTTC. This rearrangement joins TRBV20-1 to TRBJ2-4, with 9 bases fitting TRBD2. The junction had 6 bases not matched to a gene; V was cut back by 0 bases and J by 0 bases. The germline V gene has CDR1 DFQATT and CDR2 SNEGSKA (reference sequence). The CDR3 runs to 17 residues.

The DNA of the CDR3 is TGTGCCAGCAGTTACTGGGGCACTGAAGCTTTCTTT. Protein: CASSYWGTEAFF. The chain uses TRBV6-5 and TRBJ1-1, with D uncertain. CDR3 length: 12 residues. CDR1 and CDR2 (germline): MNHEY, SVGAGI. V was cut by 1 base and J by 4 bases, with 4 bases left in between.

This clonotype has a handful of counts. CDR3 residues: CASRVSSGGVSFDEQFF. In nucleotides, the CDR3 is TGCGCCAGCAGGGTTTCTAGCGGGGGGGTCTCATTCGATGAGCAGTTCTTC. The gene calls are TRBV5-1 and TRBJ2-1; TRBD2 matches 12 bases. There are 17 residues in the CDR3. Trimming removed 5 bases from V and 8 bases from J; junction bases left unmatched: 14. CDR1 and CDR2 (germline): SGHRS, YFSETQ.

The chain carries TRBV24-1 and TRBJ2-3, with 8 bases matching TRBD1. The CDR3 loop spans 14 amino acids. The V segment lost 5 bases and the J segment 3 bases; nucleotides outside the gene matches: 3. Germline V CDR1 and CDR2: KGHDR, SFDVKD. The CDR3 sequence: CATSGDRGTDTQYF. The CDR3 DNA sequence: TGTGCCACCAGTGGCGACAGGGGTACAGATACGCAGTATTTT.

The CDR3 nucleotides read TGCGCCAGCAGCAAGACCGGGACAGGTGACACCGGGGAGCTGTTTTTT. Translation gives CASSKTGTGDTGELFF. The V call is TRBV5-1, the J call TRBJ2-2; TRBD1 matches 8 bases. V shed 4 bases and J 3 bases; nucleotides not matched to a gene: 8. Germline V CDR1 and CDR2: SGHRS, YFSETQ. The CDR3 length is 16 residues.

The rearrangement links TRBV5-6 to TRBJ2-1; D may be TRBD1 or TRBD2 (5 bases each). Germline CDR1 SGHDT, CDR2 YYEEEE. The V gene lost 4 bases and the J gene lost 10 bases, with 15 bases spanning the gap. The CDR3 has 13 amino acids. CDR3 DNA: TGTGCCAGCAGCATGGCAGGGAGTCCAGAGCAGTTCTTC. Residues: CASSMAGSPEQFF.

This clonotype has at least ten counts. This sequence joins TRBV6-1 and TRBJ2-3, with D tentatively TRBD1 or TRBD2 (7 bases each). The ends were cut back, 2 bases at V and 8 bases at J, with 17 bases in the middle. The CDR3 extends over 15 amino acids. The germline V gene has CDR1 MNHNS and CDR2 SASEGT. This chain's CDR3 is CASSEFVRGGGTQYF. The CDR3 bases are TGTGCCAGCAGTGAATTCGTCAGGGGGGGGGGTACGCAGTATTTT.

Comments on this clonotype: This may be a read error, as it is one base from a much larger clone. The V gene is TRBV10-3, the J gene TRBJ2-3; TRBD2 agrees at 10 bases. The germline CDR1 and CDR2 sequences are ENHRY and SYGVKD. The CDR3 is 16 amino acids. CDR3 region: CAISGPPSGGTDMQYF. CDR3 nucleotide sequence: TGTGCCATCAGTGGGCCCCCTAGCGGGGGCACAGATATGCAGTATTTT.

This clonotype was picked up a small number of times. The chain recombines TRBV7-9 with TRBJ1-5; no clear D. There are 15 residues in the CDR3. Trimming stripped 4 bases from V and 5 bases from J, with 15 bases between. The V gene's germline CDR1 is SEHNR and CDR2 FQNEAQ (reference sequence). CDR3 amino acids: CASSWEGLDDQPQHF. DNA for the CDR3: TGTGCCAGCAGCTGGGAAGGGTTAGACGATCAGCCCCAGCATTTT. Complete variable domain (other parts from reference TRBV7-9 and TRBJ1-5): DTGVSQNPRHKITKRGQNVTFRCDPISEHNRLYWYRQTLGQGPEFLTYFQNEAQLEKSRLLSDRFSAERPKGSFSTLEIQRTEQGDSAMYLCASSWEGLDDQPQHFGDGTRLSIL.

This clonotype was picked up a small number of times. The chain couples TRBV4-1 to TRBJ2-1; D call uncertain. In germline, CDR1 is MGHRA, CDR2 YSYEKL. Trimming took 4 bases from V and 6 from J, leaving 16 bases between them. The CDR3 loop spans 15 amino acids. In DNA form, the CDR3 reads TGCGCCAGCAGCCCGTGGCCCCGTTGGCCCAATGAGCAGTTCTTC. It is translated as CASSPWPRWPNEQFF.

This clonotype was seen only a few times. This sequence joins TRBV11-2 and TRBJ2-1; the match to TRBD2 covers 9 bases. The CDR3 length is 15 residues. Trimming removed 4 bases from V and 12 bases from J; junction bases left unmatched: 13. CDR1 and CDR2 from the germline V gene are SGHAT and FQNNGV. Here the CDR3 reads CASSSPPAGGRPQFF. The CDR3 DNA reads TGTGCCAGCAGCTCGCCCCCAGCGGGGGGTCGACCGCAGTTCTTC. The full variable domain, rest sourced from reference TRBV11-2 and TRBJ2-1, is EAGVAQSPRYKIIEKRQSVAFWCNPISGHATLYWYQQILGQGPKLLIQFQNNGVVDDSQLPKDRFSAERLKGVDSTLKIQPAKLEDSAVYLCASSSPPAGGRPQFFGPGTRLTVL.

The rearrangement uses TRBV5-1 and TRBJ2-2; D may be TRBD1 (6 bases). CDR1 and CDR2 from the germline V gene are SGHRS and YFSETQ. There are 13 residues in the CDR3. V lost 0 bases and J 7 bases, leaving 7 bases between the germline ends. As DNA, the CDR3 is TGCGCCAGCAGCTTGGACAGGGTCGGGGAGCTGTTTTTT. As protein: CASSLDRVGELFF.

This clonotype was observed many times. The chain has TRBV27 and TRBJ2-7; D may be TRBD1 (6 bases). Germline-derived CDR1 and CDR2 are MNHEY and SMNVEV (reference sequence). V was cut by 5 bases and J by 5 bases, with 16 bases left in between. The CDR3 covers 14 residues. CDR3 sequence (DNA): TGTGCCAGCAGTAGTACAGGGATCGTGAACGAGCAGTACTTC. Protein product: CASSSTGIVNEQYF.

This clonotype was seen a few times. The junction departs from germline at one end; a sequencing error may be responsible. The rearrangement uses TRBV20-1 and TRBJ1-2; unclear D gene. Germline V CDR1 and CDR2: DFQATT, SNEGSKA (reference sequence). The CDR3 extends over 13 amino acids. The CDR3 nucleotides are TGCAGTGCTAGAACGGACGGAGTTGGATTATGGGTTTTC. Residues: CSARTDGVGLWVF.

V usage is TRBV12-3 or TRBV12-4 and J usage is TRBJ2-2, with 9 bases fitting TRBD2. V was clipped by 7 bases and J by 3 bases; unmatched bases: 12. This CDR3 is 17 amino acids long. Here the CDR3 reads CASTTRPAGGHTGELFF. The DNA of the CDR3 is TGTGCCAGCACCACACGGCCAGCGGGGGGCCACACCGGGGAGCTGTTTTTT.

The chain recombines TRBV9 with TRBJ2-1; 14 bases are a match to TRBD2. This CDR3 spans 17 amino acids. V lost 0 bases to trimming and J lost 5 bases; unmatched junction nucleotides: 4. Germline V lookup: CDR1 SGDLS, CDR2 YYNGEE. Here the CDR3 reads CASSVGTSGGPDNEQFF. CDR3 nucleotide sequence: TGTGCCAGCAGCGTAGGGACTAGCGGGGGGCCCGACAATGAGCAGTTCTTC.

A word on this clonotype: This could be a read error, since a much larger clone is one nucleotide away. The CDR3 loop reads CAISYGQGAWETQYF. The CDR3 DNA reads as TGTGCCATCAGTTATGGACAGGGGGCATGGGAGACCCAGTACTTC. This chain links TRBV10-3 with TRBJ2-5; TRBD1 matches at 11 bases. CDR3 length: 15 amino acids. V dropped 5 bases and J dropped 5; count of bases not matched to a gene: 7. From germline, CDR1 is ENHRY and CDR2 SYGVKD.